This record looks at one TCR beta chain sequence and its context. The sample originates from a study of control samples from healthy donors and cancer patients. Data came from immunoSEQ multiplex PCR; TCRdb stores just in-frame clones and leaves some out. This sample has 100,000 to 150,000 clones, with 92% found just once. V dropped 0 bases and J dropped 4 bases, with 3 bases sitting between them. The germline CDR1 and CDR2 sequences are GTSNPN and SVGIG (reference sequence). The CDR3 runs 11 residues. The sequence was obtained from a woman between 45 and 65 years old in good health. The J gene is TRBJ1-1, the V gene TRBV30; D unclear. Sample: blood. Here the CDR3 DNA reads TGTGCCTGGAGTGTCTTCACTGAAGCTTTCTTT. Its protein product is CAWSVFTEAFF.